These T cell receptor beta chains were read from a single sample in a study of spatial heterogeneity in lung cancer. TCRdb reanalysed the 5' RACE reads using MiXCR and keeps one entry per CDR3 protein. The sample lists about 47,000 distinct CDR3 sequences, 6.5% to 7.5% occurring once. The source was PBMCs, collected at follow-up. Receptors were obtained from a female donor with early-stage non-small cell lung cancer. Both conserved end residues are part of each CDR3. A D gene is named only where the DNA matches it firmly. Size is stated for part of the rows, as once, few or many counts, or as a class when the clone is expanded.

d_gene,v_gene,abundance,j_gene,CDR3aa,CDR3nt
TRBD1,TRBV5-4,-,TRBJ1-2,CASRPGQGAQNGYTF,TGTGCCAGCCGCCCGGGACAGGGGGCGCAAAATGGCTACACCTTC
-,TRBV4-3,few,TRBJ2-5,CASSREGVGLQETQYF,TGCGCCAGCAGCCGGGAAGGTGTAGGCCTCCAAGAGACCCAGTACTTC
-,TRBV29-1,many,TRBJ2-1,CSVDPYYNEQFF,TGCAGCGTTGACCCTTACTACAATGAGCAGTTCTTC
-,TRBV3-1,-,TRBJ1-1,CASSLMTPSNTEAFF,TGTGCCAGCAGCCTAATGACACCCTCGAACACTGAAGCTTTCTTT
TRBD2,TRBV6-2/TRBV6-3,many,TRBJ2-3,CASSYGLAGDKDTQYF,TGTGCCAGCAGTTACGGACTAGCGGGCGATAAAGATACGCAGTATTTT
-,TRBV7-2,many,TRBJ2-5,CASSMSRSGEETQYF,TGTGCCAGCAGCATGAGCCGCTCGGGGGAAGAGACCCAGTACTTC
TRBD1,TRBV5-1,few,TRBJ2-5,CASSLAPGTGPKETQYF,TGCGCCAGCAGCTTGGCCCCCGGGACAGGCCCTAAAGAGACCCAGTACTTC
-,TRBV7-2,many,TRBJ2-4,CASSAYSLAKNIQYF,TGTGCCAGCAGTGCCTATTCGCTAGCCAAAAACATTCAGTACTTC
TRBD1,TRBV7-2,many,TRBJ2-7,CASSPNRGSRVEQYF,TGTGCCAGCAGTCCCAACAGGGGGAGTAGGGTCGAGCAGTACTTC
-,TRBV6-2/TRBV6-3,few,TRBJ1-2,CASSPGDVNYGYTF,TGTGCCAGCAGTCCAGGGGACGTTAACTATGGCTACACCTTC
-,TRBV6-5,many,TRBJ1-5,CASSYAFGGNQPQHF,TGTGCCAGCAGTTACGCGTTCGGAGGCAATCAGCCCCAGCATTTT
-,TRBV7-2,many,TRBJ1-2,CASSLAGGPYGYTF,TGTGCCAGCAGCTTAGCAGGGGGACCTTATGGCTACACCTTC
-,TRBV29-1,many,TRBJ2-3,CSAQTADTQYF,TGCAGCGCCCAGACAGCAGATACGCAGTATTTT
-,TRBV12-3/TRBV12-4,-,TRBJ1-2,CASSLRVNYGYTF,TGTGCCAGCAGTTTGCGGGTTAACTATGGCTACACCTTC
TRBD1,TRBV4-3,many,TRBJ2-7,CASSQDWTGFYEQYF,TGCGCCAGCAGCCAAGACTGGACAGGGTTCTACGAGCAGTACTTC
TRBD2,TRBV7-8,many,TRBJ2-7,CASSLPQRGGPYEQYF,TGTGCCAGCAGCCTACCCCAGCGGGGGGGTCCCTACGAGCAGTACTTC
-,TRBV20-1,many,TRBJ1-6,CSARGSPLHF,TGCAGTGCTAGAGGTTCACCCCTCCACTTT
TRBD1,TRBV20-1,many,TRBJ1-4,CSAGDSSTNEKLFF,TGCAGTGCTGGGGACAGTTCAACTAATGAAAAACTGTTTTTT
TRBD1,TRBV28,many,TRBJ2-2,CASGLTGSGELFF,TGTGCCAGCGGCCTGACAGGGTCCGGGGAGCTGTTTTTT
-,TRBV6-2/TRBV6-3,many,TRBJ1-5,CASSYFGVNQPQHF,TGTGCCAGCAGTTACTTCGGAGTTAATCAGCCCCAGCATTTT
-,TRBV19,few,TRBJ2-3,CASKAGTEDTQYF,TGTGCCAGTAAGGCGGGAACGGAAGATACGCAGTATTTT
-,TRBV4-1,many,TRBJ2-3,CASSQEPPDTQYF,TGCGCCAGCAGCCAAGAACCTCCAGATACGCAGTATTTT
TRBD2,TRBV12-3/TRBV12-4,many,TRBJ2-1,CASRIPGLAGYNEQFF,TGTGCCAGCAGGATCCCTGGACTAGCGGGGTACAATGAGCAGTTCTTC
-,TRBV20-1,-,TRBJ2-4,CSAEWLAKNIQYF,TGCAGTGCTGAATGGTTAGCCAAAAACATTCAGTACTTC
-,TRBV5-4,many,TRBJ1-1,CASSRTRDRNTEAFF,TGTGCCAGCAGCAGGACGAGGGACCGAAACACTGAAGCTTTCTTT
-,TRBV5-1,few,TRBJ2-3,CASSLASLGTDTQYF,TGCGCCAGCAGCTTGGCGTCCTTGGGCACAGATACGCAGTATTTT
-,TRBV5-1,-,TRBJ2-3,CASSQIRRDDTQYF,TGCGCCAGCAGCCAAATCCGCAGGGACGATACGCAGTATTTT
-,TRBV5-4,-,TRBJ1-2,CASSLSMQGSGYTF,TGTGCCAGCAGCTTAAGTATGCAGGGGTCTGGCTACACCTTC
-,TRBV20-1,many,TRBJ2-7,CSARSREAGGLEKQYF,TGCAGTGCTAGATCCCGAGAGGCAGGGGGACTGGAAAAGCAGTACTTC
-,TRBV6-1,-,TRBJ1-1,CASFLTRGLEMEAFF,TGTGCCAGTTTTTTAACCCGGGGCCTCGAGATGGAAGCTTTCTTT
-,TRBV7-2,few,TRBJ2-7,CASSERFEQYF,TGTGCCAGCAGCGAAAGATTCGAGCAGTACTTC
-,TRBV11-2,-,TRBJ2-5,CASSISRGETQYF,TGTGCCAGCAGCATAAGTAGGGGGGAGACCCAGTACTTC